The next 3 T cell receptor beta chains were all read from a single sample in a study of blood T cell repertoires in COVID-19 (dated by TCRdb to about 2020). Library preparation was by the immunoSEQ multiplex PCR assay. The clones in this table, taken by TCRdb from immuneACCESS, are in-frame only. Not every clone is retained; where verified, under half of the shortfall comes from an unresolved V gene, and the cause of the rest is unknown. Counted in this sample were 100,000 or so clones; 75% to 95% of them appeared once. In total, the top ten clones hold around 4% of the sample. Sequences were obtained from peripheral blood. The receptor source for this set is a woman aged 45-59 years in a cohort sampled during active COVID-19.

The chain's CDR3 is CASSDSGGNTGELFF. For the CDR3, the DNA is TGTGCCAGCAGTGACTCGGGGGGGAACACCGGGGAGCTGTTTTTT. The V gene is TRBV6-4, the J gene TRBJ2-2, with a weak D call TRBD2 (6 bases). CDR3 size: 15 residues. CDR1 and CDR2 from the germline V gene are MRHNA and SNTAGT. V dropped 0 bases and J dropped 1 base, with 6 bases sitting between them.

This sequence joins TRBV29-1 and TRBJ2-7; 7 positions agree with TRBD1. V dropped 3 bases and J dropped 2; count of bases not matched to a gene: 4. CDR1 and CDR2 (germline): SQVTM, ANQGSEA. The CDR3 is made up of 13 amino acids. The CDR3 is CSVEDRTAYEQYF. In nucleotides, the CDR3 is TGCAGCGTTGAGGACAGGACGGCCTACGAGCAGTACTTC.

The chain combines TRBV4-1 with TRBJ2-2; 10 bases are a match to TRBD2. The germline gives CDR1 MGHRA, CDR2 YSYEKL. V trimming: 0 bases; J trimming: 7 bases; junction bases outside the gene matches: 8. The CDR3 has 17 residues. The CDR3 loop is CASSQDRVAGGDGELFF. DNA of the CDR3: TGCGCCAGCAGCCAAGATCGGGTAGCGGGAGGAGACGGGGAGCTGTTTTTT.